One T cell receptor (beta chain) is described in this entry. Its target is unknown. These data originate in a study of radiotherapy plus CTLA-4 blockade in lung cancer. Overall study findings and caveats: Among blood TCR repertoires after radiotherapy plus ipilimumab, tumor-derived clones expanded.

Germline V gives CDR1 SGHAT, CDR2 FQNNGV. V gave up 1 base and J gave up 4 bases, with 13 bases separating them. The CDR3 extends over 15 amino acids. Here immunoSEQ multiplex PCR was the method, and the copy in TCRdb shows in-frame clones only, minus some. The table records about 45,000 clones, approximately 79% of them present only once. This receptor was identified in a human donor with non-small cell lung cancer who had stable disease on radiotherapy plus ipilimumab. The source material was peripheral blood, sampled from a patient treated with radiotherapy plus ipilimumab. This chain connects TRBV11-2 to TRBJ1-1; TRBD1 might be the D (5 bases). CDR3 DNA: TGTGCCAGCAGCTTAGGGAACAGGCCGGGCACTGAAGCTTTCTTT. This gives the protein CASSLGNRPGTEAFF.